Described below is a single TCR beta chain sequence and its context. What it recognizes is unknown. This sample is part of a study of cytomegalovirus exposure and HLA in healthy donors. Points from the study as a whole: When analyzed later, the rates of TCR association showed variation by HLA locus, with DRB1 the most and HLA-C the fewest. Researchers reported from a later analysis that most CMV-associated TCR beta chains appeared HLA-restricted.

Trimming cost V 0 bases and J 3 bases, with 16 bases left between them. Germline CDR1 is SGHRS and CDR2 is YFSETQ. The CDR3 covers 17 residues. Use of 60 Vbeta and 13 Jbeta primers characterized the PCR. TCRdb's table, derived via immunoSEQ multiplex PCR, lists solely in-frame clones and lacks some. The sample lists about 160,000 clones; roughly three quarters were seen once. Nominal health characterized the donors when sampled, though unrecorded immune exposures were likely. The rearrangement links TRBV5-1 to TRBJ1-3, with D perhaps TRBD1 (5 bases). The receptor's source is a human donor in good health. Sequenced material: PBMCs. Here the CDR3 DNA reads TGCGCCAGCAGCTTGGTCCCCCTCAGGGTGGGTGGAAACACCATATATTTT. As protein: CASSLVPLRVGGNTIYF. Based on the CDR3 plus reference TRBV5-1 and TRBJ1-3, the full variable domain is KAGVTQTPRYLIKTRGQQVTLSCSPISGHRSVSWYQQTPGQGLQFLFEYFSETQRNKGNFPGRFSGRQFSNSRSEMNVSTLELGDSALYLCASSLVPLRVGGNTIYFGEGSWLTVV.